A selection of T cell receptor beta chains follows, all from one sample in a study of monozygotic twins with inflammatory bowel disease. Reanalyzing the 5' RACE reads, TCRdb keeps one entry per CDR3 protein, without DNA. Recorded for this sample: some 170,000 distinct CDR3 sequences. Sequenced material: blood. The source of these receptors is a human donor with ulcerative colitis or Crohn's disease, or a healthy co-twin of an affected twin (not recorded which). Both conserved end residues are part of each CDR3. Fields, in order: CDR3 length, V gene, J gene, CDR3 protein.

length: 13
V: TRBV7-2
J: TRBJ2-3
CDR3: CASSAASTDTQYF

length: 13
V: TRBV12-3/TRBV12-4
J: TRBJ2-7
CDR3: CASSGQANYEQYF

length: 13
V: TRBV5-1
J: TRBJ1-2
CDR3: CASSLGGLYGYTF

length: 13
V: TRBV20-1
J: TRBJ2-7
CDR3: CSARRGRTYEQYF

length: 17
V: TRBV19
J: TRBJ1-4
CDR3: CASTSPPEDRSLEKLFF

length: 16
V: TRBV25-1
J: TRBJ1-2
CDR3: CASSELGRADVYGYTF

length: 16
V: TRBV5-5
J: TRBJ1-4
CDR3: CASSLEVWRGNEKLFF

length: 15
V: TRBV10-3
J: TRBJ1-1
CDR3: CAISDWGRENTEAFF

length: 18
V: TRBV7-8
J: TRBJ2-7
CDR3: CASSFVSVRSVSSYEQYF

length: 16
V: TRBV4-1
J: TRBJ1-3
CDR3: CASSLDRSPSGNTIYF